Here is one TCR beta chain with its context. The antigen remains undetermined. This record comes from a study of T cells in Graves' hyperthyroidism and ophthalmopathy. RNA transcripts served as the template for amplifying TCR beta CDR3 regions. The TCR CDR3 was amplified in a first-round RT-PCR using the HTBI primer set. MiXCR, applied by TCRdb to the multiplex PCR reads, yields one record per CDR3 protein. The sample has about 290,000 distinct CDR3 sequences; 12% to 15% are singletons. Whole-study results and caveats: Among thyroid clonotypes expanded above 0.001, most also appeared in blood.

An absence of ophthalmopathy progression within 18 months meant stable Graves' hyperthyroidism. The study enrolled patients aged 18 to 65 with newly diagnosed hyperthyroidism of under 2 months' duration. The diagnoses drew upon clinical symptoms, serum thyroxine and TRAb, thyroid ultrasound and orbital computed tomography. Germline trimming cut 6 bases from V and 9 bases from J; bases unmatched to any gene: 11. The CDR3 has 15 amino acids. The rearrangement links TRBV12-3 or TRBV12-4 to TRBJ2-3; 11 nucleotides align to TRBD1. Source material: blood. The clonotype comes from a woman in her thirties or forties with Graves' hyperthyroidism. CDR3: CASSKPGQGAGTQYF. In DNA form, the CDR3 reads TGTGCCAGCAGCAAACCCGGACAGGGGGCAGGGACGCAGTATTTT.